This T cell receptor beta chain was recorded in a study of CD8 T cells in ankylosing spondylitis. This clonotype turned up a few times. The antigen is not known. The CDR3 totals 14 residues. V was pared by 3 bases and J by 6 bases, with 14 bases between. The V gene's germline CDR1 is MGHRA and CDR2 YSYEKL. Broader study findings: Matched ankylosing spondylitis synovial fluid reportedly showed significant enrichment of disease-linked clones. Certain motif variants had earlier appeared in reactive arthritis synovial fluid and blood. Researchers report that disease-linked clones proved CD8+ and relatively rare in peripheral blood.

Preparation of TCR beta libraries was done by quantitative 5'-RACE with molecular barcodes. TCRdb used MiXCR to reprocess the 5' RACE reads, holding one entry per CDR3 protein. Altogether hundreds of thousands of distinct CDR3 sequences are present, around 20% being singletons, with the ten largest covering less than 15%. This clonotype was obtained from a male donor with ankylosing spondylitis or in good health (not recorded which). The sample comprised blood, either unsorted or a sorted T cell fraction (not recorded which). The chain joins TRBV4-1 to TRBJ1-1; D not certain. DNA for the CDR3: TGCGCCAGCAGCCAGATTGACACTTGGCCTGAAGCTTTCTTT. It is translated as CASSQIDTWPEAFF.